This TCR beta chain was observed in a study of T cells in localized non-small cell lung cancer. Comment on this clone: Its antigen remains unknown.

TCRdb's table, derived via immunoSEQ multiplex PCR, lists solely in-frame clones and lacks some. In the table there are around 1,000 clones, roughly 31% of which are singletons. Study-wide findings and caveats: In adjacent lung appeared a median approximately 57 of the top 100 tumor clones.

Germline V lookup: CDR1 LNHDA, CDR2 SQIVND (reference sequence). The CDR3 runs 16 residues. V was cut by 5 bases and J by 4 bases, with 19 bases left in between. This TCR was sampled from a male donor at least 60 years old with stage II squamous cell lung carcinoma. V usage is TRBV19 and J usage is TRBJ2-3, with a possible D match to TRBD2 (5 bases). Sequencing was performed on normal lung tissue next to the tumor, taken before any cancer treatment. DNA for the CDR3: TGTGCCAGTAGTTTGGGAGCGGCCCCGAGGGCAGATACGCAGTATTTT. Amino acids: CASSLGAAPRADTQYF.